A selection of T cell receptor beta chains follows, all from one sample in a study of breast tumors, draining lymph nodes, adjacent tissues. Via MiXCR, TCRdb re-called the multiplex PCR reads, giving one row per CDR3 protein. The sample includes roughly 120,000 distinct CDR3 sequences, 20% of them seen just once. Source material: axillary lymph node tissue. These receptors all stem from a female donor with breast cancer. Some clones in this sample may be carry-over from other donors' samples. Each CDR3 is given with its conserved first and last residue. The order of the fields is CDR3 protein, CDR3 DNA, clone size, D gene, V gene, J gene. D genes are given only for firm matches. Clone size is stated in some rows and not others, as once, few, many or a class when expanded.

CDR3: CASGGQGLYGYTF
DNA: TGTGCCAGCGGAGGGCAGGGGTTATATGGCTACACCTTC
size: few
D: -
V: TRBV3-1
J: TRBJ1-2

CDR3: CASSRSATLGVEQYF
DNA: TGTGCCAGCAGCCGTTCCGCCACGTTGGGTGTCGAGCAGTACTTC
size: many
D: -
V: TRBV3-1
J: TRBJ2-7

CDR3: CASSPRGQTHQPQHF
DNA: TGTGCCAGCAGTCCAAGGGGCCAAACGCATCAGCCCCAGCATTTT
size: many
D: -
V: TRBV12-3/TRBV12-4
J: TRBJ1-5

CDR3: CASSPALVVEQFF
DNA: TGTGCCAGCAGCCCCGCCTTGGTCGTCGAGCAGTTCTTC
size: many
D: -
V: TRBV7-6
J: TRBJ2-1

CDR3: CASRKGLAGGGTGELFF
DNA: TGTGCCAGCCGGAAGGGACTAGCGGGAGGGGGCACCGGGGAGCTGTTTTTT
size: many
D: TRBD2
V: TRBV6-1
J: TRBJ2-2

CDR3: CASSSKAGGRETQYF
DNA: TGTGCCAGCAGCTCAAAAGCGGGAGGGCGGGAGACCCAGTACTTC
size: -
D: TRBD2
V: TRBV7-2
J: TRBJ2-5

CDR3: CASSVGVANYGYTF
DNA: TGTGCCAGCAGCGTCGGGGTAGCTAACTATGGCTACACCTTC
size: few
D: -
V: TRBV9
J: TRBJ1-2

CDR3: CASSYDSGANVLTF
DNA: TGTGCCAGCAGTTACGACTCTGGGGCCAACGTCCTGACTTTC
size: many
D: -
V: TRBV6-5
J: TRBJ2-6

CDR3: CASSLALIAGDSNQPQHF
DNA: TGTGCCAGCAGTTTAGCGCTAATAGCCGGGGATAGCAATCAGCCCCAGCATTTT
size: -
D: -
V: TRBV12-3/TRBV12-4
J: TRBJ1-5

CDR3: CASSEGGQAETQYF
DNA: TGTGCCAGCAGTGAAGGGGGACAGGCCGAGACCCAGTACTTC
size: many
D: TRBD1
V: TRBV6-1
J: TRBJ2-5

CDR3: CASSPPHRGDTQYF
DNA: TGTGCCAGCAGTCCTCCACACAGGGGAGATACGCAGTATTTT
size: many
D: TRBD1
V: TRBV28
J: TRBJ2-3

CDR3: CASSEDTFSGNTIYF
DNA: TGTGCCAGCAGCGAGGACACGTTCTCTGGAAACACCATATATTTT
size: many
D: -
V: TRBV5-8
J: TRBJ1-3

CDR3: CSSRLAGGSDTQYF
DNA: TGCAGTTCCCGACTAGCGGGGGGTTCAGATACGCAGTATTTT
size: many
D: TRBD2
V: TRBV20-1
J: TRBJ2-3

CDR3: CASSLLQAGNYEQYF
DNA: TGTGCCAGCAGCTTGTTGCAGGCTGGTAACTACGAGCAGTACTTC
size: many
D: -
V: TRBV5-6
J: TRBJ2-7

CDR3: CASSLSYRVNSPLHF
DNA: TGTGCCAGCAGTTTATCATACAGGGTCAATTCACCCCTCCACTTT
size: few
D: -
V: TRBV28
J: TRBJ1-6

CDR3: CASSQGGAFSGNTIYF
DNA: TGTGCCAGCAGCCAGGGAGGGGCTTTCTCTGGAAACACCATATATTTT
size: many
D: -
V: TRBV6-5
J: TRBJ1-3

CDR3: CASSLAQNYGYTF
DNA: TGTGCCAGCAGCTTGGCTCAGAATTATGGCTACACCTTC
size: many
D: -
V: TRBV5-8
J: TRBJ1-2

CDR3: CASSLEQNNEQFF
DNA: TGTGCCAGCAGCTTAGAACAGAACAATGAGCAGTTCTTC
size: many
D: -
V: TRBV13
J: TRBJ2-1

CDR3: CSASRSSYNSPLHF
DNA: TGCAGTGCTTCGCGGAGCTCCTATAATTCACCCCTCCACTTT
size: many
D: -
V: TRBV20-1
J: TRBJ1-6

CDR3: CASSSPGQGVREQFF
DNA: TGTGCCAGCAGTTCGCCGGGACAGGGCGTGAGGGAGCAGTTCTTC
size: few
D: TRBD1
V: TRBV6-1
J: TRBJ2-1

CDR3: CASSLGPPETQYF
DNA: TGTGCCAGCAGCTTAGGTCCCCCAGAGACCCAGTACTTC
size: many
D: -
V: TRBV7-9
J: TRBJ2-5

CDR3: CASSALLGTDTQYF
DNA: TGTGCCAGCAGCGCCCTGCTGGGCACAGATACGCAGTATTTT
size: many
D: -
V: TRBV4-2
J: TRBJ2-3

CDR3: CASSSQGQGNTEAFF
DNA: TGTGCCAGCAGCAGTCAGGGTCAGGGGAACACTGAAGCTTTCTTT
size: once
D: -
V: TRBV9
J: TRBJ1-1

CDR3: CSAPRGYGYTF
DNA: TGCAGTGCCCCGAGGGGCTATGGCTACACCTTC
size: many
D: -
V: TRBV20-1
J: TRBJ1-2

CDR3: CASSYDISYNGQFF
DNA: TGCGCCAGCAGCTACGACATCTCCTACAATGGGCAGTTCTTC
size: -
D: -
V: TRBV5-1
J: TRBJ2-1

CDR3: CASSLGTGDEQYF
DNA: TGCGCCAGCAGCCTAGGAACCGGGGACGAGCAGTACTTC
size: many
D: -
V: TRBV5-1
J: TRBJ2-7

CDR3: CASSLNTGGSNQPQHF
DNA: TGTGCCAGTAGTCTCAACACCGGGGGGAGCAATCAGCCCCAGCATTTT
size: many
D: -
V: TRBV19
J: TRBJ1-5

CDR3: CASSQEFPGFHEQYF
DNA: TGCGCCAGCAGCCAAGAATTCCCAGGGTTCCACGAGCAGTACTTC
size: many
D: -
V: TRBV4-1
J: TRBJ2-7

CDR3: CATEKGRTDTQYF
DNA: TGTGCCACCGAAAAGGGCCGCACAGATACGCAGTATTTT
size: many
D: -
V: TRBV15
J: TRBJ2-3

CDR3: CASSLAGDSHNGQFF
DNA: TGTGCCAGCAGCTTGGCCGGGGACAGCCACAATGGGCAGTTCTTC
size: -
D: TRBD1
V: TRBV7-9
J: TRBJ2-1

CDR3: CASSVTSGGYNEQFF
DNA: TGTGCCAGCAGCGTGACTAGCGGGGGATACAATGAGCAGTTCTTC
size: many
D: TRBD2
V: TRBV9
J: TRBJ2-1

CDR3: CASSDGLAGGYDEQFF
DNA: TGTGCTAGCAGCGATGGACTAGCGGGGGGGTACGATGAGCAGTTCTTC
size: once
D: TRBD2
V: TRBV7-7
J: TRBJ2-1

CDR3: CASSGFVDTQYF
DNA: TGTGCCAGCAGTGGGTTCGTGGATACGCAGTATTTT
size: many
D: -
V: TRBV2
J: TRBJ2-3

CDR3: CASSPSGSRQDTQYF
DNA: TGTGCCAGCTCACCATCCGGGAGTAGGCAAGATACGCAGTATTTT
size: few
D: -
V: TRBV18
J: TRBJ2-3

CDR3: CASSSAGTGAYEQYF
DNA: TGTGCCAGCAGCTCAGCCGGGACCGGGGCTTACGAGCAGTACTTC
size: many
D: -
V: TRBV5-8
J: TRBJ2-7

CDR3: CASSSGGGYTF
DNA: TGTGCCAGCAGTTCAGGCGGAGGCTACACCTTC
size: many
D: -
V: TRBV12-3/TRBV12-4
J: TRBJ1-2

CDR3: CASSYPGGSYNEQFF
DNA: TGTGCCAGCAGCTACCCAGGGGGGTCTTACAATGAGCAGTTCTTC
size: many
D: -
V: TRBV5-8
J: TRBJ2-1

CDR3: CATSPRGNNEQFF
DNA: TGTGCCACCAGTCCCAGAGGGAACAATGAGCAGTTCTTC
size: many
D: -
V: TRBV24-1
J: TRBJ2-1

CDR3: CASSSPNREEDGYTF
DNA: TGCGCCAGCAGCTCACCTAACAGGGAGGAGGATGGCTACACCTTC
size: many
D: -
V: TRBV5-1
J: TRBJ1-2

CDR3: CASSTGQRGETQYF
DNA: TGTGCCAGCAGCACAGGCCAGCGGGGGGAGACCCAGTACTTC
size: many
D: TRBD2
V: TRBV11-2
J: TRBJ2-5

CDR3: CSATGTRYNEQFF
DNA: TGCAGTGCTACCGGGACAAGATACAATGAGCAGTTCTTC
size: many
D: -
V: TRBV20-1
J: TRBJ2-1

CDR3: CASSLWLEAPTNEQFF
DNA: TGTGCCAGCAGTTTATGGCTAGAGGCCCCTACCAATGAGCAGTTCTTC
size: -
D: -
V: TRBV27
J: TRBJ2-1

CDR3: CASSDIFWGQGGTGELFF
DNA: TGCGCCAGCAGTGATATTTTTTGGGGACAGGGGGGTACCGGGGAGCTGTTTTTT
size: many
D: TRBD1
V: TRBV10-2
J: TRBJ2-2

CDR3: CSAQQTTATNEKLFF
DNA: TGCAGCGCCCAACAGACTACCGCAACTAATGAAAAACTGTTTTTT
size: many
D: -
V: TRBV29-1
J: TRBJ1-4

CDR3: CASSLARANPSQYF
DNA: TGTGCCAGCAGCTTAGCGCGGGCAAATCCATCACAGTATTTT
size: many
D: -
V: TRBV7-2
J: TRBJ2-3

CDR3: CASSKWTSGLSTDTQYF
DNA: TGTGCCAGCAGCAAATGGACTAGCGGACTAAGCACAGATACGCAGTATTTT
size: many
D: TRBD2
V: TRBV7-2
J: TRBJ2-3

CDR3: CASSTYGTEHSNQPQHF
DNA: TGTGCCAGTAGTACCTACGGGACAGAGCATAGCAATCAGCCCCAGCATTTT
size: many
D: TRBD1
V: TRBV19
J: TRBJ1-5

CDR3: CSARVPSGLGTDTQYF
DNA: TGCAGTGCTAGAGTTCCTAGCGGGTTGGGGACAGATACGCAGTATTTT
size: many
D: TRBD2
V: TRBV20-1
J: TRBJ2-3

CDR3: CSAVSGGSSGEQYF
DNA: TGCAGTGCTGTTAGCGGGGGTTCCTCGGGCGAGCAGTACTTC
size: many
D: TRBD2
V: TRBV20-1
J: TRBJ2-7

CDR3: CASSLGSGRVTDTQYF
DNA: TGTGCCAGCAGTTTGGGGAGTGGGAGGGTCACAGATACGCAGTATTTT
size: many
D: TRBD2
V: TRBV12-3/TRBV12-4
J: TRBJ2-3

CDR3: CSARESTGTPYEQYF
DNA: TGCAGTGCTAGAGAGTCGACAGGGACTCCCTACGAGCAGTACTTC
size: many
D: -
V: TRBV20-1
J: TRBJ2-7

CDR3: CSARALPGQGTSGAYNEQFF
DNA: TGCAGTGCTAGAGCTTTACCGGGACAGGGGACTAGCGGGGCCTACAATGAGCAGTTCTTC
size: many
D: TRBD2
V: TRBV20-1
J: TRBJ2-1

CDR3: CASSELAEDIQYF
DNA: TGTGCCAGCAGTGAACTAGCTGAGGACATTCAGTACTTC
size: -
D: -
V: TRBV12-3/TRBV12-4
J: TRBJ2-4

CDR3: CASSLLGGVNQPQHF
DNA: TGTGCCAGCAGTTTACTCGGAGGGGTTAATCAGCCCCAGCATTTT
size: -
D: -
V: TRBV28
J: TRBJ1-5

CDR3: CSGLRVFTNTEAFF
DNA: TGCAGCGGACTCAGGGTTTTTACAAACACTGAAGCTTTCTTT
size: -
D: -
V: TRBV29-1
J: TRBJ1-1